This paragraph reports one T cell receptor (beta chain). Its binding antigen is unknown. Nothing much larger sits one base from this clone, and base qualities are not available. The cohort consisted of 600 or so healthy bone marrow donors. Cohort members were all nominally healthy when sampled, although unrecorded immune exposures were likely present. The donor tested CMV seronegative, placing the donor among the roughly 350 seronegative members of the cohort. A peripheral blood sample was collected from each donor, and TCR beta sequencing was performed on peripheral blood mononuclear cells. Genomic DNA was extracted from the blood cell samples with the Qiagen DNeasy Blood Extraction Kit. To prepare the library, the immunoSEQ multiplex PCR assay was applied. For the multiplex PCR, a mixture combining 60 forward primers for TCR Vbeta segments and 13 reverse primers for TCR Jbeta segments was used. Amplification of the CDR3 region of rearranged TCR beta genes was performed with a multiplex PCR assay on genomic DNA. On the Illumina HiSeq System, the amplified TCR beta libraries were sequenced as 87-base-pair reads. Turning to the authors' computational methods: Across the roughly 670 repertoires, a later analysis counted 78 million or so unique TCR beta chains, roughly 11 million of which were shared by at least two donors. A nearest-neighbor algorithm error-corrected the raw reads and collapsed the reads into unique sequences, merging closely related sequences to remove PCR and sequencing errors. To assign V, D and J gene segments, CDR3 sequences were aligned to IMGT reference sequences. Each retained sequence needed at least a six-nucleotide match to both a V gene segment and a J gene segment. Rearrangements were called productive when the CDR3 lacked stop codons and stayed in frame with V and J; all others were non-productive. Following IMGT convention, CDR3 was defined as the stretch from the second conserved V-encoded cysteine up to the conserved J-encoded phenylalanine. Sequences without an unambiguous match to a single V gene segment were excluded from the earlier analysis of several hundred of the donors. In an earlier analysis of roughly 600 of the donors, a V segment was called functional when productive rearrangements were above 56.7%, and segregating when the standard deviation between donors exceeded 5%. A statistical classification framework was developed to diagnose cytomegalovirus status using the catalog of TCR beta chain sequences. In a later analysis, V and J genes were assigned by comparing TCR nucleotide sequences against IMGT/GENE-DB human TR gene sequences. A later analysis assigned CDR3 sequences and most-parsimonious VDJ recombination scenarios with the TCRdist pipeline. In a later analysis, each TCR beta chain was defined by its CDR3 amino acid sequence together with its V-gene family, and reads without a unique V-gene family were excluded. A later analysis removed several hundred highly shared, low-generation-probability nucleotide sequences to deal with suspected cross-contamination and a sequencing artifact. In a later analysis, a clonal expansion index was calculated for each public chain from normalized within-repertoire ranks of inferred template counts. In a later analysis, generation probabilities were computed with a VDJ recombination model fitted to out-of-frame rearrangements, and the resulting probabilities were checked against IGoR. Hypergeometric tests were used in a later analysis to score TCR-TCR, TCR-HLA and TCR-CMV co-occurrence, with a repertoire-size bias correction applied to the TCR pairs. False discovery rates were estimated in a later analysis by permuting HLA or CMV assignments 20 times. In a later analysis, co-occurring TCRs were grouped with DBSCAN, and TCRdist sequence similarity was added when clustering was performed within HLA-allele-positive subsets. Repertoires with fewer than 30,000 or more than 120,000 public chains, plus five repertoires with anomalous nucleotide sharing, were excluded from co-occurrence clustering. Entries here come from immuneACCESS through TCRdb and include only in-frame sequences with V and J called. Some clones fail to appear in such tables; in the studies checked, an unresolved V gene covers under half of the shortfall, and the cause of the remainder is unknown. V and J calls and clone size are as listed in that table; D and trimming were resolved from the DNA. A total of about 140,000 clones appear in this sample, around three quarters of them only once. The ten largest make up 2% to 2.5% of the sample.

The CDR3, from cysteine to phenylalanine, totals 16 residues. The DNA shown is the 48-base CDR3, in frame from base 1. Sequences SGDLS (CDR1) and YYNGEE (CDR2) are obtained from the germline V gene. A distance of 12 bases separates the germline ends of V and J, which lose 0 bases and 2 bases respectively. The sample is drawn from a study of cytomegalovirus exposure and HLA in healthy donors (dated by TCRdb to about 2017). For context, the study as a whole: An earlier analysis of about 530 of the donors reported over 250 Gb of sequence data and 117 million unique TCR beta sequences obtained from approximately 180 million T cells. To decide whether each TCR beta V gene segment behaved as functional or pseudogenic, an earlier analysis of 587 of the donors relied on high-throughput TCR beta sequencing. Class I and class II HLA loci were covered by the typing at four-digit resolution. The study profiled the T cell repertoires of 500 to 800 subjects by immunosequencing and related them to cytomegalovirus serostatus. In a later genetic analysis, genome-wide SNP genotypes for about three fifths of the 666 donors were used, and that subset was treated as a discovery cohort. Typing coverage varied by locus: roughly 620-630 donors for A, B, C, DRB1 and DQB1; roughly 520 for DQA1; over 600 for DPA1; 450 to 480 for DPB1. A separate validation cohort of 100 to 150 different subjects was used in addition to the approximately 700-subject first cohort. Rather than drawing on any new phenotypic data, the later analysis identified candidate immune exposures from TCR beta sequences and the way those sequences occurred across donors. Of the approximately 400 genotyped donors, over 80% were placed in the genetic ancestry cluster associated with self-reported Caucasian donors. The study aimed to test whether cataloging public T cell receptors could reveal signatures of past pathogen exposure. A later analysis re-examined previously published TCR beta repertoires from 500 to 700 donors and added high-resolution HLA genotyping to investigate patterns of TCR occurrence. Roughly five DR-DQ haplotypes were treated as single units for association and clustering because of strong linkage in the cohort. Every repertoire in the discovery cohort had been generated on one and the same sequencing platform. On average, about 200,000 unique TCR beta nucleotide sequences were sequenced per donor among 398 genotyped donors of the cohort, with roughly a sixth of those sequences being non-productive. About 280 gigabases of sequencing data and tens of millions of unique TCR sequences were included in an early release covering about 600 HLA-typed donors. Donor age, sex, ethnicity and CMV serostatus were compiled together with the repertoire data. To predict cytomegalovirus infection status, the study brought together high-throughput TCR immunosequencing, statistical association of individual TCRs with disease status, and machine learning.

General findings and caveats noted by the study authors: In this cohort, only TCR beta chains were sequenced, and detectable features were limited by the absence of alpha or paired-chain data. In a later analysis, HLA-associated TCR beta chains showed more clonal expansion and lower generation probabilities than non-associated chains that were equally common. A total of about 150 TCR beta chains were listed by the study as associated with cytomegalovirus. Across donors, most TCR sequences were observed very rarely, whereas some public TCRs were present in many individuals. Strong co-occurrence of HLA alleles, especially DR and DQ, made assigning TCR associations to individual alleles difficult. In a later analysis, several top co-occurrence clusters were reported to appear linked to parvovirus B19, influenza, CMV and Epstein-Barr virus. Sequencing depth was assumed to be roughly uniform across donors in the presence/absence analyses, though that assumption may not hold. The only immune exposure information available for the cohort was CMV serostatus. According to a later analysis, most CMV-associated TCR beta chains appeared to be HLA-restricted, and the HLA associations seemed to be driven largely by CMV exposure. Correlated functional status among segregating V segments might reflect linkage disequilibrium, but an unknown experimental factor could not be ruled out. In an earlier analysis of under 600 of the donors, most TCR beta V segments were observed in productive rearrangements about 87% or about 30% of the time, broadly matching IMGT annotations. A group of highly shared sequence variants was considered likely to be a technical artifact of the sequencing pipeline. Some IMGT-functional V segments, including TRBV6-2 and TRBV6-3, could not be told apart with the 87-base-pair reads, so those segments were excluded. Three of the identified cytomegalovirus-associated TCR beta chains were confirmed in vitro to be specific for cytomegalovirus antigens. Because HLA typing was unavailable for some donors at each locus, only the typed subset was used in association tests. At a false discovery rate of 0.05, a later analysis linked 15,000 to 20,000 TCR beta sequences to specific HLA alleles. A later analysis found that TCR association rates varied across HLA loci, with DRB1 alleles showing the most associated TCRs and HLA-C alleles the fewest. Because counts were too low, about 15 rarely observed V segments, including chromosome 9 orphons, were left out of the earlier analysis of over 550 of the donors. A further reported finding was that TCR beta sequences accurately predicted the HLA-A and HLA-B alleles for most subjects in the first cohort. In both the original and validation cohorts, the classifier was reported to diagnose cytomegalovirus status with high specificity and sensitivity. According to the authors, the approach could potentially be generalized to other disease states and immunological phenotypes. According to a later genetic analysis, donors in an Asian-associated ancestry cluster had fewer N-insertions in productive TCRs than the roughly 660-donor mean. V-gene and J-gene trimming of TCR beta chains was associated with a missense DCLRE1C variant in a later genetic analysis, and the association was replicated in an independent cohort.

Sequencing input: PBMCs. Recombination joined TRBV9 with TRBJ2-4, with no confidently assigned D gene. This TCR came from a young man in good health and CMV-seronegative. The CDR3 region: CASSVGSGWTKNIQYF. The DNA reads as follows: TGTGCCAGCAGCGTAGGGTCAGGCTGGACCAAAAACATTCAGTACTTC.